This T cell receptor (beta chain) was identified during a study of HIV-infected patients and healthy controls. The CDR3 length is 12 residues. V lost 5 bases to trimming and J lost 10 bases; unmatched junction nucleotides: 5. Germline V CDR1 and CDR2: SGHTA, FQGTGA. Around 0.5 ug RNA was reverse transcribed with alpha and beta constant-region primers. Alpha and beta chain libraries were made separately by chain-specific third strand synthesis with multiplexing indices. Each cDNA molecule was barcoded, and a single primer pair amplified each chain. One entry per CDR3 protein, called by TCRdb with MiXCR from the 5' RACE reads. The data contain about 15,000 distinct CDR3 sequences, around 7.7% of them singletons. Study-level points and caveats: In healthy controls, MAIT alpha CDR3s were common; in HIV+ repertoires, severely depleted. Significant mean usage differences between HIV-infected patients and controls involved eight alpha and eight beta V genes.

No cell fractionation was done, so the repertoire covers all unsorted peripheral blood T cells. This clonotype has at least ten counts. The antigen is unknown. The sequenced sample was blood. The source is an adult in good health. The V gene is TRBV7-3, the J gene TRBJ2-1, with 7 bases identical to TRBD1. The CDR3 here is CASSVTGVEQFF. In DNA form, the CDR3 reads TGTGCCAGCAGCGTTACAGGGGTAGAGCAGTTCTTC.